A single T cell receptor beta chain is shown here with its context. What it binds is not known. CD45RO-negative, CCR7-selected cells formed the naive CD8 fraction, which excluded terminally differentiated effector memory CD45RA+ cells. Some 27,000 T cell genomes, or around 180 ng DNA, went into the sorted-subset replicate PCRs. Sequencing was performed with immunoSEQ multiplex PCR; in TCRdb, only in-frame clones are kept and a portion is missing. Here the sample spans more than 2 million clones, around 93% being singletons. The germline gives CDR1 SGHTA, CDR2 FQGTGA. Trimming cost V 4 bases and J 6 bases; bases outside gene matches: 9. This CDR3 contains 14 residues. The sample comes from a study of shared clonotypes between healthy human individuals. Whole-study results and caveats: When compared with the clonotypes that were shared by all four sorted-subset donors, the non-shared clonotypes turned out to have lower generation probabilities.

The TCR sequence derives from a man between 18 and 29 years old in good health. Some clones in this sample may be carry-over from other donors' samples. Specimen: naive CD8+ T cells from PBMCs. This chain connects TRBV7-3 to TRBJ2-7; 7 bases align to TRBD2. The CDR3, as DNA: TGTGCCAGCAGCTCGCTGGGCGGGAGTATCGAGCAGTACTTC. This encodes CASSSLGGSIEQYF. The whole variable domain, filled in from reference TRBV7-3 and TRBJ2-7, reads GAGVSQTPSNKVTEKGKYVELRCDPISGHTALYWYRQSLGQGPEFLIYFQGTGAADDSGLPNDRFFAVRPEGSVSTLKIQRTERGDSAVYLCASSSLGGSIEQYFGPGTRLTVT.